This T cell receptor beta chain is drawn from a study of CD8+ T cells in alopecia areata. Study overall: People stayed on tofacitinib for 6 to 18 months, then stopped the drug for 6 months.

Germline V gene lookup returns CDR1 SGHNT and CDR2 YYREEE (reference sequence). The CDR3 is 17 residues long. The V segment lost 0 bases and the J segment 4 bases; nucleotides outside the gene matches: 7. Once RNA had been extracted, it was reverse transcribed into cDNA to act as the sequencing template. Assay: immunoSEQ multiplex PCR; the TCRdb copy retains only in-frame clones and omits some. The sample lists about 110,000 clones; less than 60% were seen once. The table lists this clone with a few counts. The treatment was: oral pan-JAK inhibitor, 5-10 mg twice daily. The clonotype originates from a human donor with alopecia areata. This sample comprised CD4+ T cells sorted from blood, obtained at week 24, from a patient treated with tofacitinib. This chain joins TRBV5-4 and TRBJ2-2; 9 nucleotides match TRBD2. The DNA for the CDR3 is TGTGCCAGCAGCTTGGCCAAGCGGGGGGCGCGCACCGGGGAGCTGTTTTTT. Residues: CASSLAKRGARTGELFF.